This is a list of T cell receptor beta chains from one sample in a study of CXCR3-negative and CXCR3-positive naive CD8 T cells. One entry per CDR3 protein, without DNA, is what TCRdb gives after re-calling the 5' RACE reads. Its table lists about 150,000 distinct CDR3 sequences. The specimen sequenced was naive CXCR3+ CD8+ T cells from blood. These receptor sequences come from a human donor in good health. Some clones in this sample may be carry-over from other donors' samples. CDR3s include the opening cysteine and the closing phenylalanine or tryptophan.

>TRBV6-5|TRBJ2-3|14
CASSRLAGTDTQYF
>TRBV5-5|TRBJ2-7|12
CASGGGTYEQYF
>TRBV11-2|TRBJ1-1|13
CASSPMTDTEAFF
>TRBV20-1|TRBJ2-5|14
CSAREMGGDGPQYF
>TRBV12-3/TRBV12-4|TRBJ2-5|14
CASTTGTGGETQYF
>TRBV29-1|TRBJ1-1|13
CSVTDRVGTEAFF
>TRBV5-1|TRBJ2-5|16
CASSFETSGNMETQYF
>TRBV20-1|TRBJ2-7|11
CSAPAPYEQYF
>TRBV6-6|TRBJ2-3|12
CASSYSWDTQYF
>TRBV7-9|TRBJ1-1|15
CASSPREIPGLEAFF
>TRBV28|TRBJ1-5|14
CASSGTDSNQPQHF
>TRBV30|TRBJ1-1|15
CAWSVLTGANTEAFF
>TRBV7-9|TRBJ1-6|14
CASSLGVYNSPLHF
>TRBV5-1|TRBJ2-2|13
CASSPSNTGELFF
>TRBV11-3|TRBJ2-1|15
CASSLGLAENNEQFF
>TRBV7-6|TRBJ2-7|13
CASSLISAAEQYF
>TRBV5-1|TRBJ2-7|13
CASSLSSTYEQYF
>TRBV6-5|TRBJ2-2|13
CASSPRATGELFF
>TRBV19|TRBJ2-1|16
CASSIVADSSYNEQFF
>TRBV5-1|TRBJ2-3|18
CASSLRSDTGFSGDTQYF
>TRBV27|TRBJ2-7|11
CASSMPYEQYF
>TRBV27|TRBJ2-7|18
CASSPTGSGLYLSYEQYF
>TRBV24-1|TRBJ2-1|16
CATSDRGTLSYNEQFF
>TRBV5-1|TRBJ2-2|16
CASSPRGQQNTGELFF
>TRBV28|TRBJ1-4|17
CASSFVRKGFGGEKLFF
>TRBV5-1|TRBJ2-1|12
CASSPGTHEQFF
>TRBV12-3/TRBV12-4|TRBJ1-2|15
CASSVSVSLNYGYTF
>TRBV14|TRBJ2-3|11
CASSGQGTQYF